The T cell receptor beta chain under discussion was sequenced for a study of blood T cell repertoires in COVID-19. Study at large: Whether acute or convalescent, the COVID-19 samples came from the United States, Italy and Spain.

CDR1 MNHEY and CDR2 SVGAGI come from the germline V gene. Trimming took off 8 bases at V and 3 bases at J, with 11 bases between the two ends. The CDR3 length is 13 residues. Generated by immunoSEQ multiplex PCR, the TCRdb table keeps only in-frame clones and is missing some. The table has approximately 190,000 clones, about 80% seen once. Participants were aged about 18 to 100 years, lived in 24 US areas, and enrolled virtually. Cohort 3 recovery required two negative PCRs, clearance, or symptom resolution. Sequencing was done on a sample of PBMCs or T cells enriched from blood (not recorded which). The chain combines TRBV6-5 with TRBJ1-5; D not resolved. The clonotype originates from a man aged 35 to 55 who had recovered from COVID-19. As DNA, the CDR3 is TGTGCCAGCGGTCTAGAAACCAATCAGCCCCAGCATTTT. Its translation is CASGLETNQPQHF.